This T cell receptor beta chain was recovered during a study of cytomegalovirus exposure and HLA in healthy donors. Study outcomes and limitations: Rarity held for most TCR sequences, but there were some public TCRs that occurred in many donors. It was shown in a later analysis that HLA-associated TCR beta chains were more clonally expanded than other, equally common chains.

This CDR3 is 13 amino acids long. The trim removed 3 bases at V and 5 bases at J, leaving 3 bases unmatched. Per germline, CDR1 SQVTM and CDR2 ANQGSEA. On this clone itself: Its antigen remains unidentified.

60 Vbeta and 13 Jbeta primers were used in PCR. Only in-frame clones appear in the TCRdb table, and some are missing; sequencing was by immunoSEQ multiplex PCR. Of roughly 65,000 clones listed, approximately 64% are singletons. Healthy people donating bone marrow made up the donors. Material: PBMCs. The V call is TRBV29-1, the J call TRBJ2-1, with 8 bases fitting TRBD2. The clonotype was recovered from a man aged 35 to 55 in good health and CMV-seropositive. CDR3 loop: CSVDSGKDNEQFF. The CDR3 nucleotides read TGCAGCGTTGATAGCGGGAAGGACAATGAGCAGTTCTTC.